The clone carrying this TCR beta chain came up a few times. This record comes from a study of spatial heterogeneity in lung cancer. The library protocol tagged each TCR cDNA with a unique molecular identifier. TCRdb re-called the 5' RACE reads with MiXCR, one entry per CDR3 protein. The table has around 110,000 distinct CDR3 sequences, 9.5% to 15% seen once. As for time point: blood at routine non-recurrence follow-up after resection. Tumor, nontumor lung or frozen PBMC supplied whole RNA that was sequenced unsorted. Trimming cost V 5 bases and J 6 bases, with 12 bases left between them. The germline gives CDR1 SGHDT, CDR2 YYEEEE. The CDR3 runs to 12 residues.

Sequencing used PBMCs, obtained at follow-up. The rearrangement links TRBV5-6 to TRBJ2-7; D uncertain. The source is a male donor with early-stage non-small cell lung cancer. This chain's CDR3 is CASRGLPGEQYF. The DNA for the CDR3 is TGTGCCAGCAGAGGGCTTCCCGGCGAGCAGTACTTC.